This TCR beta chain stems from a study of response to subunit inactivated influenza vaccine (dated by TCRdb to the late 2010s). In terms of the full investigation: The study used deep quantitative T cell receptor repertoire profiling to track responses to a trivalent subunit inactivated influenza vaccine. The paper's findings and limits, for the study overall: It was suggested by the authors that each seasonal influenza vaccination may recruit only a limited number of new T cells.

The protocol used for the library was RT-PCR. The sequencing machine was an Illumina HiSeq 2500. TCRdb reanalyzed the raw reads on its own, using fastp at Q25 for trimming and MiXCR for clone calling, and kept in-frame beta chains. A single entry per CDR3 protein holds the most common genes and DNA from its merged rows. In this sample the table shows 600,000 to 700,000 distinct CDR3 sequences, around 13% of which occur a single time. The biggest ten clones account for less than 8.5% of the sample. Germline trimming: 4 bases from V, 8 bases from J; junction bases outside gene matches: 5. The CDR3 sequence holds 13 residues, the cysteine and phenylalanine included. Just CDR3 DNA is preserved here, 39 bases in frame from base 1. CDR1 SQVTM and CDR2 ANQGSEA are derived from the germline V gene. Note on this clonotype: The target of this receptor is not known. Base qualities are not at hand, and no much larger clone is one base apart.

The chain couples TRBV29-1 to TRBJ2-1; the central 10 bases match TRBD2. This TCR was sampled from a man aged 50 to 59 who received an inactivated influenza vaccine. Donor details come from another sample of the same person, matched by shared clones. The sequenced sample was PBMCs from blood, obtained roughly 15 days before vaccination. The base sequence is TGCAGCGTTGGGCTAGCGGGAGACCATGAGCAGTTCTTC. Its protein product is CSVGLAGDHEQFF.